The present T cell receptor (beta chain) was sequenced within a study of identical twins (dated by TCRdb to about 2016). The study in broad terms: TCR alpha and beta repertoires from monozygotic twins, unrelated adults of various ages and cord blood were deep-sequenced to test whether fetal clonotypes persist. Replicate twin experiments were performed at different times using different library preparation protocols to rule out contamination. Here is what the overall study found, with its caveats: Because the same donors could not be followed over many years, the conclusions depended on cross-sectional statistical analysis. Fewer insertions were carried by abundant cord blood beta clonotypes; a weaker similar trend was observed in young adult naive repertoires, while no such trend was observed in memory repertoires. Invariant T cells such as MAIT and iNKT could partly confound zero-insertion analyses, although diverse VJ usage argued against such confounding for most clonotypes. Compared with coincidental sharing between unrelated individuals, out-of-frame TCR alpha sequences shared between twins showed an excess of sequences with low generation probability. Out-of-frame TCR alpha sharing in monozygotic twins was systematically underestimated by recombination models, whereas sharing between unrelated individuals was in agreement with the recombination models. A weaker excess of twin sharing was found in beta out-of-frame sequences because the signal-to-noise ratio was lowered by fewer shared sequences.

Every donor was a healthy Caucasian. According to the germline V gene, CDR1 reads SGHAT and CDR2 reads FQNNGV. The junction carries 16 bases between V and J, which are trimmed by 5 bases and 3 bases respectively. The CDR3 sequence holds 15 residues, the cysteine and phenylalanine included. The sequence is cut down to CDR3 DNA, 45 bases in frame from base 1. Library preparation was by 5' RACE. Sequenced on an Illumina HiSeq 2000. A universal primer binding site was added through template switching, and the final cDNA carried a unique molecular identifier so that TCR cDNA molecules could be counted accurately. Specific primers in the conserved constant-segment region were used to synthesize first-strand cDNA for the TCR alpha and beta chains. To control for contamination, every cDNA library carried two barcodes: a SMART-Mk sample barcode plus Illumina barcodes. TruSeq adapter sequences and Illumina sample barcodes were added in two successive PCR steps. Sequencing of the TCR alpha and beta cDNA libraries was done on the Illumina HiSeq platform using custom primers. The source study handled its data this way. MiGEC was used to process raw reads and extract unique molecular identifiers, and MiXCR was used to find CDR3 positions. Recombination models were inferred per individual with the repgenHMM and IGoR tools using an EM algorithm. The analysis of shared clonotypes was done with the tcR package in R, with sharing normalized by the product of cloneset sizes. To study raw recombination without the effects of thymic and clonal selection, out-of-frame nonproductive sequences were analyzed. The raw public data were reprocessed by TCRdb itself: fastp quality trimming at Q25, MiXCR clonotype calling, in-frame beta chains only. Entries that share a CDR3 protein sequence are merged under the most common genes and DNA. TCRdb, rather than the study authors, made the V and J calls. Here the sample has some 1,700,000 distinct CDR3 sequences; less than 40% occur a single time. The ten largest clones add up to less than 0.35% of the sample.

This clonotype has only a few counts. The antigen it recognizes is unknown. Per-base quality was not reported, and no clone a single base away is much larger than it. In this chain, TRBV11-2 is recombined with TRBJ1-2, with the D gene too uncertain to name. The sequenced sample consisted of cord blood. The receptor was isolated from a newborn girl in good health. The CDR3 corresponds to CASSMLARADYGYTF. The nucleotide sequence is TGTGCCAGCAGCATGCTAGCTAGGGCGGACTATGGCTACACCTTC.